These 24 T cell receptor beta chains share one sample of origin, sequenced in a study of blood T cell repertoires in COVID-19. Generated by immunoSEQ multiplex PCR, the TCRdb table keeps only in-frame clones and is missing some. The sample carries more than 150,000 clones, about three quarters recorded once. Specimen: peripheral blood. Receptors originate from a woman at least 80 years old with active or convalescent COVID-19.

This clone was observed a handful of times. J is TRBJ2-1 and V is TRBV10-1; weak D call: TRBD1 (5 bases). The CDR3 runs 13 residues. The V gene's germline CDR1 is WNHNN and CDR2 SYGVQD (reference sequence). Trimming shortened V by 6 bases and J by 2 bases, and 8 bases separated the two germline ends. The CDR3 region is CASRRTTYNEQFF. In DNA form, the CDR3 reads TGCGCCAGCAGACGGACAACCTACAATGAGCAGTTCTTC.

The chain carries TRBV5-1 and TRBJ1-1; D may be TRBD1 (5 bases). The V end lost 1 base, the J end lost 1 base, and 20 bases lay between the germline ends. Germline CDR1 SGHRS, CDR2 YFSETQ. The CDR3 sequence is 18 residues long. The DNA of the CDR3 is TGCGCCAGCAGCTTGTTGAACGCGGGACGGAAAAGGAACACTGAAGCTTTCTTT. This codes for CASSLLNAGRKRNTEAFF.

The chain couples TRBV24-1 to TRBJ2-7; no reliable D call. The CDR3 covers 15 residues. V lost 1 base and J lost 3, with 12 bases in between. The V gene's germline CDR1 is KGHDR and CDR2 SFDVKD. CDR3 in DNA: TGTGCCACCAGTGATTTTGGAGAACTGTACTACGAGCAGTACTTC. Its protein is CATSDFGELYYEQYF.

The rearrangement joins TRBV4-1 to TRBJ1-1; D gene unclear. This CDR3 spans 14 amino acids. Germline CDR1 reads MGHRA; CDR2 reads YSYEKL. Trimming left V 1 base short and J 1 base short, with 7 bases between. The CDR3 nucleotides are TGCGCCAGCAGCCAAGTCGGAGGGAACACTGAAGCTTTCTTT. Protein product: CASSQVGGNTEAFF.

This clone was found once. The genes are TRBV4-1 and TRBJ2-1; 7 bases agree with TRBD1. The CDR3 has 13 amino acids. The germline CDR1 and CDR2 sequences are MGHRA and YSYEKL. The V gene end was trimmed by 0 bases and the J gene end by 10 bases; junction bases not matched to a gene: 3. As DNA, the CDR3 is TGCGCCAGCAGCCAAGAGGGACAGCGGGAGCAGTTCTTC. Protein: CASSQEGQREQFF.

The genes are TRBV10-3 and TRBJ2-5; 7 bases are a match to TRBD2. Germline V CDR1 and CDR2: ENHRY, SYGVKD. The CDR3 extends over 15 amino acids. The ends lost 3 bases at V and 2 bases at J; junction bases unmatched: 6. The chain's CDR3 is CAISDNGGKQETQYF. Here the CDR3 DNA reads TGTGCCATCAGTGATAACGGGGGGAAACAAGAGACCCAGTACTTC.

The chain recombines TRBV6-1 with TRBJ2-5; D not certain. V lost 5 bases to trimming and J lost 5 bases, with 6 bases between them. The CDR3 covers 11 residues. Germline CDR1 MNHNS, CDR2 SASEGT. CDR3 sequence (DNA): TGTGCCAGCAGTCCGCAGGAGACCCAGTACTTC. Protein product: CASSPQETQYF.

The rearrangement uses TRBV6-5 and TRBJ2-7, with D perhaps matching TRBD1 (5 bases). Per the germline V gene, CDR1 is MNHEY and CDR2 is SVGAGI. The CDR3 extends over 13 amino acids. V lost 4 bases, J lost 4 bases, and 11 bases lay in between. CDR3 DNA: TGTGCCAGCAGTTTTCGTTCAGGGTACGAGCAGTACTTC. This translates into CASSFRSGYEQYF.

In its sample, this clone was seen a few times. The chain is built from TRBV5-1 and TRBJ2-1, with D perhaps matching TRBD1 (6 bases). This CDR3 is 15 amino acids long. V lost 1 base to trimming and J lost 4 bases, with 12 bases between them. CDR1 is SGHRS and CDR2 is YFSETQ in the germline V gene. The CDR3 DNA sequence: TGCGCCAGCAGCTTGTTAGGGACACTATACAATGAGCAGTTCTTC. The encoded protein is CASSLLGTLYNEQFF.

The CDR3 protein is CASSFGLDFYTF. The CDR3 DNA reads as TGTGCCAGCAGTTTTGGGCTGGATTTCTACACCTTC. The chain uses TRBV3-1 (or the pseudogene TRBV3-2) and TRBJ1-2; no clear D gene. Germline CDR1 and CDR2: LGHDT and YNNKEL (reference sequence). CDR3 length: 12 amino acids. V was shortened by 6 bases and J by 10 bases, with 15 bases between the two germline ends.

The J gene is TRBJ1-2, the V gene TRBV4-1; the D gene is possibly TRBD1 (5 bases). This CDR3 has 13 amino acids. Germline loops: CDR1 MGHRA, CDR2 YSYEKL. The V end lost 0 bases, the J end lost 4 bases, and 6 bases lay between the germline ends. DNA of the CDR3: TGCGCCAGCAGCCAAGATCAGGGCTATGGCTACACCTTC. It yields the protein CASSQDQGYGYTF.

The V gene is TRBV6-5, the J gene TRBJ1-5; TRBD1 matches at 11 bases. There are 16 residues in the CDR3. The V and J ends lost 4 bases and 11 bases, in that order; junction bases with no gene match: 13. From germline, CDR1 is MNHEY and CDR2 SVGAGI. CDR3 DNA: TGTGCCAGCAGTTCCCGGGACAGGGGGGCGGTCGAGGCCCAGCATTTT. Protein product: CASSSRDRGAVEAQHF.

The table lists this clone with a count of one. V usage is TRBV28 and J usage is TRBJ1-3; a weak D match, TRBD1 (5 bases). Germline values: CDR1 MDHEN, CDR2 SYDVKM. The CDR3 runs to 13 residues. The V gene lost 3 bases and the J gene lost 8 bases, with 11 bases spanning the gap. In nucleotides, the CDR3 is TGTGCCAGCAGTTTTCGCGGGGGAGACACCATATATTTT. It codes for CASSFRGGDTIYF.

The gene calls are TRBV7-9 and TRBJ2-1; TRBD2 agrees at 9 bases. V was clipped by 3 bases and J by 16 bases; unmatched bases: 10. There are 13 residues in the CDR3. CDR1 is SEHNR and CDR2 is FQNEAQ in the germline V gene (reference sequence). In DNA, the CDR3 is TGTGCCAGCAGCTTGGCGGGGGGGCCCCTTGCTTTCTTC. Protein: CASSLAGGPLAFF.

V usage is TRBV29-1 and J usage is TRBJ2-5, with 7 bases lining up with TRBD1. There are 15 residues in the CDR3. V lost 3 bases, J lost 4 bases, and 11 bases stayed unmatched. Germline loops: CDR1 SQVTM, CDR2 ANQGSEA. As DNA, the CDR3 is TGCAGCGTTGATCCCACAGGGGTAGGGTCAGAGACCCAGTACTTC. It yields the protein CSVDPTGVGSETQYF.

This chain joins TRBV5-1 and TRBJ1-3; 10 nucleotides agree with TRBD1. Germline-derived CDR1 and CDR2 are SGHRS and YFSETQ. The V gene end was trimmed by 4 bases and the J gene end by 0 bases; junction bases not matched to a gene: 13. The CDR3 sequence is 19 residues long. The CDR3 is CASSRRGQGGMSSGNTIYF. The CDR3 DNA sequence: TGCGCCAGCAGCCGACGAGGACAGGGGGGCATGAGCTCTGGAAACACCATATATTTT.

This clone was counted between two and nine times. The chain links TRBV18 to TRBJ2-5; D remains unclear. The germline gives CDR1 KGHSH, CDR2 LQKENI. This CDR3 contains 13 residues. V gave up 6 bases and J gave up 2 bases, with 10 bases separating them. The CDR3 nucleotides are TGTGCCAGCTCCCCCACTACACAAGAGACCCAGTACTTC. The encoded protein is CASSPTTQETQYF.

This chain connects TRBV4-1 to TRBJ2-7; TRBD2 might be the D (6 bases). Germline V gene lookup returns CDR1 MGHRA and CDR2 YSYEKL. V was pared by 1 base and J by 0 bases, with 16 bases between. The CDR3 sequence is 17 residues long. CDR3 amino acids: CASSQGGGGPSSYEQYF. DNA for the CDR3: TGCGCCAGCAGCCAAGGGGGAGGCGGGCCGAGCTCCTACGAGCAGTACTTC.

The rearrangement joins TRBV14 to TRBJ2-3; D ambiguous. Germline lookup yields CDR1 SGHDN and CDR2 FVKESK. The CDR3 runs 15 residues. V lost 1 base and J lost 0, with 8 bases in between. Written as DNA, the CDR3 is TGTGCCAGCAGCCAAGTAGCAACTAGCACAGATACGCAGTATTTT. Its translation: CASSQVATSTDTQYF.

CDR3 nucleotides: TGTGCCACCAGTTTAGGGGGTTCCACCGGGGAGCTGTTTTTT. This sequence encodes CATSLGGSTGELFF. J is TRBJ2-2 and V is TRBV24-1; TRBD1 might be the D (6 bases). The CDR3 has 14 amino acids. Trimming pared 6 bases from V and 4 bases from J, leaving 11 bases between. Germline-derived CDR1 and CDR2 are KGHDR and SFDVKD.

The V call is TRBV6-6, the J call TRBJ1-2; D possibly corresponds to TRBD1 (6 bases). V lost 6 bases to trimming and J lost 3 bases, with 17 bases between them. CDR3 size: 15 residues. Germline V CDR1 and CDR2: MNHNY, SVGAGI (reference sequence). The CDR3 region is CASRPTTGYHYGYTF. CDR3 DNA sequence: TGTGCCAGCAGACCCACTACAGGGTATCACTATGGCTACACCTTC.

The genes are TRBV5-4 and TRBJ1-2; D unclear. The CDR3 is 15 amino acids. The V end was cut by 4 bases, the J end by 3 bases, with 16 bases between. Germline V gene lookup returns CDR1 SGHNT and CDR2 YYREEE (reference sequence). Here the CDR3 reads CASSQWTGDYYGYTF. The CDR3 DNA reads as TGTGCCAGCAGCCAATGGACGGGAGATTACTATGGCTACACCTTC.

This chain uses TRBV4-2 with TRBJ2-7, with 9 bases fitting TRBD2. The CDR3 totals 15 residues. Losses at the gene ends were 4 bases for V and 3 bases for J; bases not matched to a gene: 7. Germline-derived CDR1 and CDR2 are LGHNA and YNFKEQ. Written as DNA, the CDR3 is TGTGCCAGCAGCCGCGGGCGGGGGGGAAACTACGAGCAGTACTTC. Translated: CASSRGRGGNYEQYF.

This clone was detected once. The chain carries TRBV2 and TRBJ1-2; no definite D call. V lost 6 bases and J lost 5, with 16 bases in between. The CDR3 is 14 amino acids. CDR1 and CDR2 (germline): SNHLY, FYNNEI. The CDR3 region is CASSANGRGYGYTF. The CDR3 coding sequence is TGTGCCAGCAGCGCGAACGGACGGGGTTATGGCTACACCTTC.